The 2 T cell receptor beta chains below were found in one sample sequenced in a study of control samples from healthy donors and cancer patients (dated by TCRdb to 2020 to 2021). The protocol used for the library was the immunoSEQ multiplex PCR assay. TCRdb mirrors the immuneACCESS table, restricted to in-frame sequences. Some clones are absent from its copies; in checked studies, under half trace to an unresolved V gene, and the reason for the others is unknown. Here the sample has under 450,000 clones; 75% to 95% occur a single time. The ten most abundant clones make up around 6.4% of the sample. Material for sequencing was PBMCs. The receptors derive from a middle-aged man with head and neck cancer.

The chain is built from TRBV27 and TRBJ2-7; TRBD1 is a possible D gene (5 bases). V lost 3 bases and J 5 bases, leaving 11 bases between the germline ends. This CDR3 has 13 residues. Germline V gene data show CDR1 as MNHEY and CDR2 as SMNVEV (reference sequence). Here the CDR3 DNA reads TGTGCCAGCAGTTTCAGCAGGGTCGACGAGCAGTACTTC. This translates into CASSFSRVDEQYF.

V gene TRBV19 combines with J gene TRBJ2-3; 14 bases map to TRBD2. The CDR3 loop spans 17 amino acids. Germline V gene sequence: CDR1 LNHDA, CDR2 SQIVND (reference sequence). V trimming: 5 bases; J trimming: 4 bases; junction bases outside the gene matches: 8. CDR3 region: CASSPGLAGGGADTQYF. The CDR3 region has the DNA TGTGCCAGTAGTCCAGGACTAGCGGGGGGAGGGGCAGATACGCAGTATTTT.